This TCR beta chain is drawn from a study of T cells in Graves' hyperthyroidism and ophthalmopathy. In germline, CDR1 is LGHDT, CDR2 YNNKEL (reference sequence). V was clipped by 0 bases and J by 0 bases; unmatched bases: 5. There are 16 residues in the CDR3. RNA transcripts were the template for amplifying TCR beta CDR3 regions. Primed by the HTBI set, a first-round RT-PCR was run on the TCR CDR3. TCRdb re-called the multiplex PCR reads with MiXCR, one entry per CDR3 protein. The table records a few hundred thousand distinct CDR3 sequences, 15% to 20% of them present only once. There are many counts of this clonotype.

The V gene is TRBV3-1, the J gene TRBJ2-7; 7 bases align to TRBD2. The sequence derives from a woman younger than 45 with Graves' ophthalmopathy. Material for sequencing was blood. CDR3 DNA sequence: TGTGCCAGCAGCCAAGAAGAGCGGGGACTCTCCTACGAGCAGTACTTC. It yields the protein CASSQEERGLSYEQYF.